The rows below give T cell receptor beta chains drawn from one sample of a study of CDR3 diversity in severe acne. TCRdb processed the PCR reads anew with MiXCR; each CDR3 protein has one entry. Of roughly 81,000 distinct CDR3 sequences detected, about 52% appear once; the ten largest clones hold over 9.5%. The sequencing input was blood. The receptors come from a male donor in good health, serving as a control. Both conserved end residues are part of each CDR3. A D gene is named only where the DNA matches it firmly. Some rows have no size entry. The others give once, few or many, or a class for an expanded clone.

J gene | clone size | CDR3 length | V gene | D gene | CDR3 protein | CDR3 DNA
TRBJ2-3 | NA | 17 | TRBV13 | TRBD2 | CASSLETSGASTDTQYF | TGTGCCAGCAGCTTAGAGACTAGCGGAGCTAGCACAGATACGCAGTATTTT
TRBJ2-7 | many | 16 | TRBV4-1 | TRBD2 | CASSRLGGDRADEQYF | TGCGCCAGCAGCCGCCTGGGGGGGGATAGAGCCGACGAGCAGTACTTC
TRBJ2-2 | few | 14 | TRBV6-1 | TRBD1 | CAGRRTGDTGELFF | TGTGCCGGACGAAGGACAGGGGACACCGGGGAGCTGTTTTTT
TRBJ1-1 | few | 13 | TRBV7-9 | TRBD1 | CASSGQGSEGAFF | TGTGCCAGCAGCGGACAGGGATCTGAGGGAGCTTTCTTT
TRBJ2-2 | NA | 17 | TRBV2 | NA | CASSDSPTDSNTGELFF | TGTGCCAGCAGTGACTCCCCGACAGATTCGAACACCGGGGAGCTGTTTTTT
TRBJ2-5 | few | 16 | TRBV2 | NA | CASSSTVPAVGETQYF | TGTGCCAGCAGCTCCACCGTCCCGGCGGTAGGAGAGACCCAGTACTTC
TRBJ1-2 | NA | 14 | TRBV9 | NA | CASSAGGGTSGYTF | TGTGCCAGCAGCGCAGGCGGGGGCACGAGTGGCTACACCTTC
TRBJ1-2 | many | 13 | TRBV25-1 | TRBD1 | CASSEYRGYGYTF | TGTGCCAGCAGTGAATACAGGGGGTACGGCTACACCTTC
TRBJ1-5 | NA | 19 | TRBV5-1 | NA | CASSLEAGATLVGNQPQHF | TGCGCCAGCAGCTTGGAGGCAGGGGCGACCCTGGTTGGGAATCAGCCCCAGCATTTT
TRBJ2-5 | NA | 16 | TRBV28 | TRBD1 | CASSTRDRGGKMAQYF | TGTGCCAGCAGTACCCGGGACAGGGGGGGAAAAATGGCCCAGTACTTC
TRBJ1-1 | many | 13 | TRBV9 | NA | CASSGGVGTEAFF | TGTGCCAGCAGCGGGGGTGTCGGCACTGAAGCTTTCTTT
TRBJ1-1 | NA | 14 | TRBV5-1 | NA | CASRTNDMNTEAFF | TGCGCCAGCAGGACAAACGATATGAACACTGAAGCTTTCTTT
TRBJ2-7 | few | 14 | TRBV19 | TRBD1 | CASSGDRVEVEQYF | TGTGCCAGTAGTGGGGACAGGGTTGAAGTGGAGCAGTACTTC
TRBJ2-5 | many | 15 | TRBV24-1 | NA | CATSDPGQGKETQYF | TGTGCCACCAGTGATCCCGGGCAGGGAAAAGAGACCCAGTACTTC
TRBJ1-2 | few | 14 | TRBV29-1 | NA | CSVLMGAINYGYTF | TGCAGCGTCCTAATGGGGGCTATTAACTATGGCTACACCTTC
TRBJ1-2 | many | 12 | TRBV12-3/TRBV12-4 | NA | CASSTEIYGYTF | TGTGCCAGCAGTACGGAGATCTATGGCTACACCTTC
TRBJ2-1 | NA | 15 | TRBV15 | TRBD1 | CATSSLGQGFNEQFF | TGTGCCACCAGCAGCTTGGGACAGGGGTTCAATGAGCAGTTCTTC
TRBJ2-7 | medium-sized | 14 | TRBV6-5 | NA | CASYRGSPPHEQYF | TGTGCCAGCTATAGGGGCAGTCCTCCCCACGAGCAGTACTTC
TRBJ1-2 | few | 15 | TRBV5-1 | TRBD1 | CASSSGQGAPYGYTF | TGCGCCAGCAGCTCCGGACAGGGGGCTCCCTATGGCTACACCTTC
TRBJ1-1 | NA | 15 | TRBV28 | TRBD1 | CASSLDRALNTEAFF | TGTGCCAGCAGTTTGGACAGGGCGTTGAACACTGAAGCTTTCTTT
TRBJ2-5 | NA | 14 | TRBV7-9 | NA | CASKEQGYQETQYF | TGTGCCAGCAAAGAGCAGGGATACCAAGAGACCCAGTACTTC
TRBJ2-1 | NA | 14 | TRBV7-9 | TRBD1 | CASSSWTGNNEQFF | TGTGCCAGCAGCTCCTGGACAGGGAACAATGAGCAGTTCTTC
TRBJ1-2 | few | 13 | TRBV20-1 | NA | CRWGGENNYGYTF | TGCAGGTGGGGAGGGGAAAATAACTATGGCTACACCTTC